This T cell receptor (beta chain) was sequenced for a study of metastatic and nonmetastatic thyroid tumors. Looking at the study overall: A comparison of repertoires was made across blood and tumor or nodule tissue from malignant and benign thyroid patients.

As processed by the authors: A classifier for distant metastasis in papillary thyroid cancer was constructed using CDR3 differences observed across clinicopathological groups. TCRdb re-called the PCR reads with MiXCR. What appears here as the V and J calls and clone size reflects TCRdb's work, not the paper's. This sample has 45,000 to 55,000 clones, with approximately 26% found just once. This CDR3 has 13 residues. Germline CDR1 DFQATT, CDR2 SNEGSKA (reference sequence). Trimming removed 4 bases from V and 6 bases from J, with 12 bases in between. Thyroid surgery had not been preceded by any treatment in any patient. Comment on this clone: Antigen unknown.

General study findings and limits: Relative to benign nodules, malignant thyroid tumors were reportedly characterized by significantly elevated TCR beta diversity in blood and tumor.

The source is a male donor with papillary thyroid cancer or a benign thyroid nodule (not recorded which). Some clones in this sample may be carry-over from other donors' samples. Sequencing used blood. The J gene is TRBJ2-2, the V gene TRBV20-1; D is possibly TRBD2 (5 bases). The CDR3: CSATATGAGELFF. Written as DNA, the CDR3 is TGCAGTGCTACGGCCACCGGGGCCGGGGAGCTGTTTTTT.